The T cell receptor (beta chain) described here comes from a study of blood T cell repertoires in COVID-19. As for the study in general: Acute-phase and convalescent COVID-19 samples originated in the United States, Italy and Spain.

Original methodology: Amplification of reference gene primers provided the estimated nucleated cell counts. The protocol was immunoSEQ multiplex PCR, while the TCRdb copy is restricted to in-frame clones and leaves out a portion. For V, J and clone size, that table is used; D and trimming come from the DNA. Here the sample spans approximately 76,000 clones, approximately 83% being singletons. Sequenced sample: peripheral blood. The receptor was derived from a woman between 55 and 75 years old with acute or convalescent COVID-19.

The CDR3 DNA sequence: TGTGCCAGCAGCTTAGTGTCCCGTCGAGGGAGCTCCTATAATTCACCCCTCCACTTT. It specifies CASSLVSRRGSSYNSPLHF. The chain links TRBV7-6 to TRBJ1-6; D gene unclear. Germline CDR1 and CDR2: SGHVS and FNYEAQ. The CDR3 length is 19 residues. V dropped 1 base and J dropped 0 bases, with 16 bases sitting between them.